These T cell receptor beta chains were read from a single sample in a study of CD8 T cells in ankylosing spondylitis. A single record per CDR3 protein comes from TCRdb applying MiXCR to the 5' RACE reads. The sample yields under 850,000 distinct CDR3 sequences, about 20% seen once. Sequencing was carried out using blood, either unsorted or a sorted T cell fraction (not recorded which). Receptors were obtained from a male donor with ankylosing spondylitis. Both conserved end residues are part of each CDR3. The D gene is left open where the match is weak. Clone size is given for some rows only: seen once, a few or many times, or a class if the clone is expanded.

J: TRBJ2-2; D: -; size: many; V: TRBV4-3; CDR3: CASRTEGNTGELFF; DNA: TGCGCCAGCAGGACAGAAGGGAACACCGGGGAGCTGTTTTTT
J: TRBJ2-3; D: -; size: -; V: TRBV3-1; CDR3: CASSQETTRTDTQYF; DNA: TGTGCCAGCAGCCAAGAGACTACCCGCACAGATACGCAGTATTTT
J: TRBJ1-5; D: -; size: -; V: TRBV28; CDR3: CASSAGPVQPQHF; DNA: TGTGCCAGCAGCGCAGGGCCGGTTCAGCCCCAGCATTTT
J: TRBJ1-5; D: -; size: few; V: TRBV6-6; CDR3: CASERGVGQPQHF; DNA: TGTGCCAGCGAGAGAGGGGTGGGTCAGCCCCAGCATTTT
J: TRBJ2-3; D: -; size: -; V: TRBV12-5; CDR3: CASGPDGFSTDTQYF; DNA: TGTGCTAGTGGTCCAGACGGATTTAGCACAGATACGCAGTATTTT
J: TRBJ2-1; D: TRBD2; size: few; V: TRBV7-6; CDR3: CASSAGLADYSYNEQFF; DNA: TGTGCCAGCAGCGCGGGACTAGCGGACTACTCCTACAATGAGCAGTTCTTC
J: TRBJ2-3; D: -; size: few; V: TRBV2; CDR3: CASKTARTDTQYF; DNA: TGTGCCAGCAAGACGGCCCGCACAGATACGCAGTATTTT
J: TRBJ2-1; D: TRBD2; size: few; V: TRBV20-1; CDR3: CSAASSGSVSYNEQFF; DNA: TGCAGTGCTGCCTCTAGCGGGAGTGTCTCCTACAATGAGCAGTTCTTC
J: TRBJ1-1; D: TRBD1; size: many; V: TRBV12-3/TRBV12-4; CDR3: CASNSDRGTEAFF; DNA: TGTGCCAGCAATTCCGACAGGGGTACTGAAGCTTTCTTT
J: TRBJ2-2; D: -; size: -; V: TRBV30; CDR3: CAWSVAAGNTGELFF; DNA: TGTGCCTGGAGTGTAGCGGCAGGGAACACCGGGGAGCTGTTTTTT
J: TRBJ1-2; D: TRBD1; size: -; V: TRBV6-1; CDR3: CASQDYRGRVIAGYTF; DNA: TGTGCCAGCCAAGATTACAGGGGACGTGTGATTGCGGGCTACACCTTC
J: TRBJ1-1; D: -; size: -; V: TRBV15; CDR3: CATSRGRVYSMNTEAFF; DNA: TGTGCCACCAGCAGAGGTCGCGTTTACTCGATGAACACTGAAGCTTTCTTT
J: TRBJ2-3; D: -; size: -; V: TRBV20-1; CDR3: CSPEGAIGDTQYF; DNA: TGCAGTCCCGAAGGGGCGATAGGGGATACGCAGTATTTT
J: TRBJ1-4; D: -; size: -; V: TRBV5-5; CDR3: CASSFHNEKLFF; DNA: TGTGCCAGCAGCTTTCATAATGAAAAACTGTTTTTT
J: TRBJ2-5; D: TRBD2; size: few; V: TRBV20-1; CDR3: CSASWTRGSETQYF; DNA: TGCAGTGCTAGCTGGACTAGGGGATCAGAGACCCAGTACTTC
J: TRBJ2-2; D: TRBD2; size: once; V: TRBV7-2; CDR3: CASSPQLAGVLGELFF; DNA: TGTGCCAGCAGCCCCCAACTAGCGGGAGTTCTCGGGGAGCTGTTTTTT
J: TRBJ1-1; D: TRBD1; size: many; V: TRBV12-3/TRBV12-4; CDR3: CASSPGQGLDTEAFF; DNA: TGTGCCAGCAGCCCTGGACAGGGGTTGGACACTGAAGCTTTCTTT
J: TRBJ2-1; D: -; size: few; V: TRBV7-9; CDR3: CASRRMRGHNEQFF; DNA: TGTGCCAGCCGACGTATGCGGGGCCACAATGAGCAGTTCTTC
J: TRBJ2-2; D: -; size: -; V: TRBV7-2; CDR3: CASSSTKNGELFF; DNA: TGTGCCAGCAGCTCGACAAAGAACGGGGAGCTGTTTTTT
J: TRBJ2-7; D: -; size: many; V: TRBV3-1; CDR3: CASSQDAGSYEQYF; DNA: TGTGCCAGCAGCCAAGATGCTGGCTCCTACGAGCAGTACTTC
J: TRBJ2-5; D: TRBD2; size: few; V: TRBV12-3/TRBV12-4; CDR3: CASSTSGSVPETQYF; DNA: TGTGCCAGCAGTACTAGCGGGTCGGTCCCAGAGACCCAGTACTTC
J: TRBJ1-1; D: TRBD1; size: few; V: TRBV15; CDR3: CATRRQGRTEAFF; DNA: TGTGCCACCAGGAGACAGGGACGCACTGAAGCTTTCTTT
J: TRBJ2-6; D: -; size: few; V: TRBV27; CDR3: CASSPEGGAGANVLTF; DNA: TGTGCCAGCAGTCCCGAGGGGGGGGCTGGGGCCAACGTCCTGACTTTC
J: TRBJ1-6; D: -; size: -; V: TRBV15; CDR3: CATSRDFQSSYNSPLHF; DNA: TGTGCCACCAGCAGAGATTTTCAGAGCTCCTATAATTCACCCCTCCACTTT
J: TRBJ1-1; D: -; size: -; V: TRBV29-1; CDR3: CSVIGVTEAFF; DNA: TGCAGCGTGATCGGGGTTACTGAAGCTTTCTTT
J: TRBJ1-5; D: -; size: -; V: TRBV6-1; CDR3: CASSVHGQLHQPQHF; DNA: TGTGCCAGCAGTGTCCATGGACAGCTCCATCAGCCCCAGCATTTT
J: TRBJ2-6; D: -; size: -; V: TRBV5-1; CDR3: CASSEKQTYHSGANVLTF; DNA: TGCGCCAGCAGCGAAAAACAGACGTATCACTCTGGGGCCAACGTCCTGACTTTC
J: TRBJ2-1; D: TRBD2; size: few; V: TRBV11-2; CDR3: CASSRRGAGGSLGNEQFF; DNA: TGTGCCAGCAGCCGAAGAGGTGCGGGGGGCTCCTTAGGCAATGAGCAGTTCTTC
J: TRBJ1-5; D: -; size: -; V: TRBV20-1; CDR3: CSARASGNQPQHF; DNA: TGCAGTGCTAGAGCCTCTGGCAATCAGCCCCAGCATTTT
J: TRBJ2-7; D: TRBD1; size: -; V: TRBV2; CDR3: CASKIRDSHYEQYF; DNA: TGTGCCAGTAAAATTAGGGACAGTCATTACGAGCAGTACTTC
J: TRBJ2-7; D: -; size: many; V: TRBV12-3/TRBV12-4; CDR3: CASSFSPNTYEQYF; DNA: TGTGCCAGCAGTTTTAGCCCGAATACCTACGAGCAGTACTTC
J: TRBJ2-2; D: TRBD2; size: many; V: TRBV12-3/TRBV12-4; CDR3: CASSPNIAGVRAGELFF; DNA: TGTGCCAGCAGTCCCAATATAGCGGGAGTTCGTGCCGGGGAGCTGTTTTTT
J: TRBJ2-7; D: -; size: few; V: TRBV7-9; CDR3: CASSLSGQQYEQYF; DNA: TGTGCCAGCAGCTTATCAGGCCAGCAATACGAGCAGTACTTC
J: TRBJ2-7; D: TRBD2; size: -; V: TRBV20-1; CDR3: CSSSGSYEQYF; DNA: TGCAGTTCGAGCGGGAGCTACGAGCAGTACTTC
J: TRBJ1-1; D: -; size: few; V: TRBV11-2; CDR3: CASSLGWDWGTEAFF; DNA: TGTGCCAGCAGCTTAGGCTGGGATTGGGGCACTGAAGCTTTCTTT
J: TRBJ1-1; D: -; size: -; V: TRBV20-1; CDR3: CSAYPTEKYTEAFF; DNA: TGCAGTGCTTACCCCACAGAGAAATACACTGAAGCTTTCTTT
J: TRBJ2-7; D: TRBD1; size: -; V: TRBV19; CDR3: CASSTVGQGSNEQYF; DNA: TGTGCCAGTAGTACGGTAGGACAGGGCTCCAACGAGCAGTACTTC
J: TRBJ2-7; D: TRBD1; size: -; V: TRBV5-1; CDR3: CASSLSPGQGTYEQYF; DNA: TGCGCCAGCAGCTTGAGCCCGGGACAGGGGACCTACGAGCAGTACTTC
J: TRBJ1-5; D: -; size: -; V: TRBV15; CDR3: CATSRGTDSNQPQHF; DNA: TGTGCCACCAGCAGAGGAACGGATAGCAATCAGCCCCAGCATTTT
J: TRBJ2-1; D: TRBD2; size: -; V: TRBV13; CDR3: CASSLRLAGDPYNEQFF; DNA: TGTGCCAGCAGTCTAAGACTAGCGGGAGACCCTTACAATGAGCAGTTCTTC
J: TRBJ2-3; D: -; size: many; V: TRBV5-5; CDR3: CASSLAPTDTQYF; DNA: TGTGCCAGCAGCTTAGCCCCCACAGATACGCAGTATTTT